These 21 T cell receptor beta chains share one sample of origin, sequenced in a study of CD8+ T cells in alopecia areata. RNA was extracted and reverse transcribed into cDNA as the sequencing template. The method was immunoSEQ multiplex PCR; TCRdb's version includes in-frame clones alone and lacks a portion of them. The data contain approximately 280,000 clones, more than 45% of them seen just once; the ten biggest clones take up 1.8%. As to treatment: oral pan-JAK inhibitor, 5-10 mg twice daily. The sample here was CD4+ T cells sorted from blood, taken at week 24, from a patient treated with tofacitinib. The receptors here all came from a human donor with alopecia areata.

V usage is TRBV5-1 and J usage is TRBJ2-3; D may be TRBD1 (6 bases). Germline CDR1 SGHRS, CDR2 YFSETQ. This CDR3 has 13 residues. V gave up 2 bases and J gave up 4 bases, with 8 bases separating them. The CDR3 is CASSLQGPDTQYF. The CDR3 DNA reads TGCGCCAGCAGCTTACAGGGCCCAGATACGCAGTATTTT.

The chain links TRBV29-1 to TRBJ1-2; D is possibly TRBD1 (6 bases). This CDR3 region has 11 residues. Trimming cost V 4 bases and J 7 bases, with 10 bases left between them. From germline, CDR1 is SQVTM and CDR2 ANQGSEA. CDR3 sequence (DNA): TGCAGCGTTGTGACAGGAGCTGGCTACACCTTC. Translation gives CSVVTGAGYTF.

This clone was seen a few times. V gene TRBV7-9 combines with J gene TRBJ1-1, with D unresolved. Trimming removed 5 bases at V and 10 bases at J, with 17 bases between. CDR1 SEHNR and CDR2 FQNEAQ come from the germline V gene (reference sequence). CDR3 size: 13 residues. This chain's CDR3 is CASSGMTGGPAFF. Written as DNA, the CDR3 is TGTGCCAGCAGCGGGATGACGGGCGGTCCAGCTTTCTTT.

This clone came up a few times. The limits of the CDR3 on the DNA are not certain, so only TCRdb's listed CDR3 is given. The V gene is TRBV29-1, the J gene TRBJ1-1; the D call in the table, TRBD1, was not verified against the DNA. The CDR3 region is 12 residues in length, termini included. From germline, CDR1 is SQVTM and CDR2 ANQGSEA. The CDR3 sequence is CSGGLWGQGTFF.

In this sample, this clone turned up a few times. The rearrangement links TRBV2 to TRBJ2-1; tentative D call: TRBD2 (5 bases). Germline lookup yields CDR1 SNHLY and CDR2 FYNNEI. The CDR3 runs 13 residues. Trimming left V 4 bases short and J 9 bases short, with 13 bases between. The CDR3 region is CASSGARSGEQFF. DNA of the CDR3: TGTGCCAGCAGTGGGGCAAGGAGCGGTGAGCAGTTCTTC.

This clone was detected only a few times. V and J are TRBV25-1 and TRBJ1-6; tentative D call: TRBD1 (5 bases). Deletions cut 6 bases from V and 7 bases from J, with 10 bases between. The CDR3 runs to 13 residues. Per germline, CDR1 MGHDK and CDR2 SYGVNS. The CDR3 loop reads CASRPRVNSPLHF. The CDR3 bases are TGTGCCAGCAGGCCCAGGGTAAATTCACCCCTCCACTTT.

This chain links TRBV25-1 with TRBJ1-1; TRBD1 matches 7 bases. Per germline, CDR1 MGHDK and CDR2 SYGVNS. J lost 0 bases, V lost 4 bases, and 8 bases had no gene match. The CDR3 has 16 amino acids. The CDR3 DNA reads as TGTGCCAGCAGTGGGTTCGGGACAGCGCTGAACACTGAAGCTTTCTTT. It codes for CASSGFGTALNTEAFF.

The rearrangement joins TRBV30 to TRBJ2-7, with D uncertain. Looked up from germline, CDR1 is GTSNPN and CDR2 is SVGIG (reference sequence). The CDR3 extends over 16 amino acids. V was cut by 0 bases and J by 0 bases, with 15 bases left in between. DNA of the CDR3: TGTGCCTGGAGTGTACTTGGCTATTCCAGCTCCTACGAGCAGTACTTC. It specifies CAWSVLGYSSSYEQYF.

This clone was detected only a few times. The J gene is TRBJ1-5, the V gene TRBV29-1; TRBD1 matches 9 bases. Germline V lookup: CDR1 SQVTM, CDR2 ANQGSEA. With V trimmed by 6 bases and J by 4 bases, 7 bases remained unmatched. The CDR3 has 14 residues. The CDR3 DNA is TGCAGCGTAGGCGGGACAGGGTTGAATCAGCCCCAGCATTTT. Translating it yields CSVGGTGLNQPQHF.

This clone has just one count. The V gene is TRBV30, the J gene TRBJ2-5; the D gene could be TRBD1 or TRBD2 (6 bases each). The CDR3 spans 14 residues. Trimming pared 3 bases from V and 1 base from J, leaving 12 bases between. CDR1 is GTSNPN and CDR2 is SVGIG in the germline V gene (reference sequence). The CDR3 reads CAWRERGVQETQYF. The CDR3 nucleotides are TGTGCCTGGAGAGAGAGGGGGGTCCAAGAGACCCAGTACTTC.

The gene calls are TRBV30 and TRBJ1-6, with D perhaps matching TRBD1 (5 bases). CDR3 size: 13 residues. Germline values: CDR1 GTSNPN, CDR2 SVGIG (reference sequence). Trimming left V 4 bases short and J 5 bases short, with 9 bases between. The CDR3 nucleotides are TGTGCCTGGATTGAGGGGAATAATTCACCCCTCCACTTT. This encodes CAWIEGNNSPLHF.

A few counts support this clone. The chain is built from TRBV7-8 and TRBJ1-1; unclear D gene. This CDR3 has 14 amino acids. V shed 4 bases and J shed 3 bases, with 12 bases lying between them. The germline CDR1 and CDR2 sequences are SGHVS and FQNEAQ. CDR3 region: CASSSDTAHTEAFF. CDR3 sequence (DNA): TGTGCCAGCAGCTCGGATACAGCGCACACTGAAGCTTTCTTT.

This clone showed up just once. J is TRBJ2-3 and V is TRBV30, with D possibly matching TRBD1 (6 bases). The CDR3 spans 14 residues. In germline, CDR1 is GTSNPN, CDR2 SVGIG (reference sequence). With 5 bases removed from V and 3 bases from J, the gap between germline ends came to 15 bases. The CDR3 is CAWQTGSRTDTQYF. The CDR3 DNA reads as TGTGCCTGGCAAACAGGGTCACGGACAGATACGCAGTATTTT.

This rearrangement joins TRBV9 to TRBJ2-2; D remains unclear. Per germline, CDR1 SGDLS and CDR2 YYNGEE. The CDR3 covers 14 residues. V lost 2 bases, J lost 7 bases, and 12 bases lay in between. CDR3 bases: TGTGCCAGCAGCGTCCACGACACTCTCGGGGAGCTGTTTTTT. Encoded protein: CASSVHDTLGELFF.

This clone was seen a handful of times. This chain uses TRBV2 with TRBJ1-5; D not certain. CDR3 length: 12 residues. The germline V gene encodes CDR1 SNHLY and CDR2 FYNNEI. V lost 10 bases to trimming and J lost 7 bases, with 14 bases between them. Here the CDR3 DNA reads TGTGCCACCTCTGGCGACGGCCAGCCCCAGCATTTT. Amino acid sequence: CATSGDGQPQHF.

CDR3 DNA sequence: TGTGCCAGCAGTTGGACTAGCGTAGACACAGATACGCAGTATTTT. It is translated as CASSWTSVDTDTQYF. This chain uses TRBV2 with TRBJ2-3; 9 positions agree with TRBD2. Germline CDR1 SNHLY, CDR2 FYNNEI. V shed 5 bases, J shed 2 bases, and the junction held 5 bases outside the gene matches. The CDR3 extends over 15 amino acids.

This chain links TRBV6-4 with TRBJ1-2; the D is unclear. With 0 bases removed from V and 0 bases from J, the gap between germline ends came to 2 bases. The V gene's germline CDR1 is MRHNA and CDR2 SNTAGT. This CDR3 is 13 amino acids long. DNA for the CDR3: TGTGCCAGCAGTGACTCCACTAACTATGGCTACACCTTC. It is translated as CASSDSTNYGYTF.

This clone was seen a handful of times. The CDR3 sequence is CASTRAGLRYGYTF. The CDR3, as DNA: TGTGCCAGCACCCGAGCAGGGCTAAGATATGGCTACACCTTC. This chain uses TRBV6-9 with TRBJ1-2; tentative D call: TRBD1 (5 bases). This CDR3 has 14 amino acids. V lost 7 bases to trimming and J lost 5 bases, with 17 bases between them. Germline CDR1 and CDR2: MNHGY and SVAAGI.

The CDR3 coding sequence is TGCAGCGTTGAAGGCGGACAGGGGTCAATCTACGAGCAGTACTTC. Amino acids: CSVEGGQGSIYEQYF. V usage is TRBV29-1 and J usage is TRBJ2-7, with TRBD1 identical over 9 bases. The CDR3 is 15 amino acids. CDR1 and CDR2 (germline): SQVTM, ANQGSEA. Unmatched junction bases numbered 7, after V lost 1 base and J lost 3 bases.

This clone was observed a handful of times. This chain joins TRBV5-1 and TRBJ2-1; 8 bases match TRBD1. The CDR3 has 15 residues. Trimming removed 5 bases from V and 6 bases from J; junction bases left unmatched: 10. CDR1 is SGHRS and CDR2 is YFSETQ in the germline V gene. Here the CDR3 DNA reads TGCGCCAGCAGTTCCAATACAGGGGGATTCAATGAGCAGTTCTTC. Translating gives CASSSNTGGFNEQFF. The full variable domain, with the rest looked up from reference TRBV5-1 and TRBJ2-1, is KAGVTQTPRYLIKTRGQQVTLSCSPISGHRSVSWYQQTPGQGLQFLFEYFSETQRNKGNFPGRFSGRQFSNSRSEMNVSTLELGDSALYLCASSSNTGGFNEQFFGPGTRLTVL.

Here the CDR3 reads CASSRTFEGTDTQYF. The CDR3 DNA is TGTGCCAGCAGTAGGACGTTTGAGGGGACAGATACGCAGTATTTT. V usage is TRBV25-1 and J usage is TRBJ2-3; D may correspond to TRBD1 or TRBD2 (5 bases each). Deletions cut 5 bases from V and 3 bases from J, with 15 bases between. The CDR3 has 15 residues. Per the germline V gene, CDR1 is MGHDK and CDR2 is SYGVNS.